This is a list of T cell receptor beta chains from one sample in a study of Ad26.COV2.S vaccination and SARS-CoV-2 variants. Clones were read by immunoSEQ multiplex PCR, and TCRdb kept only the in-frame ones, dropping some. The table has about 370,000 clones, 70% to 90% seen once; the top ten hold about 1.9%. Specimen: peripheral blood, collected in a trial of Ad26.COV2.S vaccine versus placebo. The source is a person aged 18 to 59 who received the Ad26.COV2.S COVID-19 vaccine or a placebo. The CDR3 runs from the conserved cysteine through the conserved F or W.

V gene,J gene,CDR3 protein
TRBV28,TRBJ2-3,CASNPDRGHDTQYF
TRBV6-1,TRBJ1-2,CASSDRSGGYTF
TRBV11-2,TRBJ2-1,CASSVSSGRAYNEQFF
TRBV28,TRBJ2-2,CASSLFRGGSRELFF
TRBV3-1/TRBV3-2,TRBJ2-5,CASSQRGSGRGQETQYF
TRBV27,TRBJ1-5,CASSLGRGDNQPQHF
TRBV5-6,TRBJ2-7,CASSFGPDGAYEQYF
TRBV6-5,TRBJ1-1,CASSARGDTEAFF
TRBV7-2,TRBJ1-2,CASSSRQGDYGYTF
TRBV18,TRBJ2-2,CASSPVGGLTGELFF
TRBV28,TRBJ2-7,CASSSRGPSYEQYF
TRBV4-2,TRBJ2-7,CASSTPGTSGSGAYYEQYF
TRBV4-3,TRBJ2-2,CASSHQLAGANTGELFF
TRBV6-5,TRBJ2-7,CASSLRYEQYF
TRBV5-4,TRBJ2-5,CASSLQGQETQYF
TRBV19,TRBJ2-1,CASSGPGAGYNEQFF
TRBV7-9,TRBJ2-1,CASSSGLPYNEQFF
TRBV30,TRBJ1-2,CAWSQRGTYGYTF
TRBV12-5,TRBJ2-1,CASGLGRAGFNEQFF
TRBV7-3,TRBJ2-3,CASSRDRAADTQYF
TRBV28,TRBJ1-4,CASSAPGRREKLFF
TRBV6-5,TRBJ1-2,CASSWTSEKGYTF
TRBV6-5,TRBJ2-7,CASEEDRSSYEQYF
TRBV5-6,TRBJ2-7,CASSRTVSSYEQYF
TRBV4-1,TRBJ2-3,CASSQASSAAFTDTQYF
TRBV2,TRBJ1-5,CASRRTGGPQHF
TRBV19,TRBJ1-2,CASSAIRAGGYTF
TRBV28,TRBJ2-6,CATFSGANVLTF
TRBV6-4,TRBJ2-3,CARDGNSPGADTQYF
TRBV2,TRBJ1-2,CASTQTLTGGKTLGYTF
TRBV6-1,TRBJ1-5,CASSEGWRQANNQPQHF
TRBV5-1,TRBJ1-5,CASSLGGAPNQPQHF
TRBV29-1,TRBJ2-1,CSATLVSYNEQFF
TRBV12-5,TRBJ2-2,CASGSRGATGELFF
TRBV27,TRBJ2-7,CASSSYPGGTTYEQYF
TRBV10-3,TRBJ2-5,CAISEGLLAGTQETQYF
TRBV30,TRBJ2-3,CAWSVETTDTQYF
TRBV7-3,TRBJ2-5,CASSLMGVQETQYF
TRBV2,TRBJ1-2,CASSERATNYGYTF
TRBV7-2,TRBJ1-3,CASSLVQVAGNTIYF
TRBV4-2,TRBJ2-1,CASSQNQGQTPSNEQFF
TRBV28,TRBJ1-5,CASSLGRGLRVGHF
TRBV18,TRBJ2-2,CASSSDWAGELFF
TRBV3-1/TRBV3-2,TRBJ2-7,CASSQDRTTQYEQYF
TRBV7-9,TRBJ1-1,CASSLERTDTEAFF
TRBV5-6,TRBJ1-1,CASSLAGGGEAFF
TRBV4-1,TRBJ1-4,CASSQPRDQRGGNEKLFF
TRBV11-2,TRBJ2-4,CASSLELRGVDIQYF
TRBV19,TRBJ2-7,CASSIDRGQRATYEQYF
TRBV7-9,TRBJ2-5,CASSLGPGRSQETQYF